This entry describes one TCR beta chain. The data stem from a study of OX40 agonist ivuxolimab in advanced cancers. Between the trimmed V and J ends, which lost 2 bases and 3 bases, there was a span of 13 bases. The CDR3 has 15 residues. The germline V gene encodes CDR1 SEHNR and CDR2 FQNEAQ (reference sequence). The table came from immunoSEQ multiplex PCR; TCRdb's copy has only in-frame clones and leaves some out. Counted here are tens of thousands of clones, roughly 84% occurring once; the ten biggest clones make up 0.95% to 1.3%. Sequenced here: CD4+ or CD8+ T cells sorted from blood, sampled in a trial of the OX40 agonist ivuxolimab. This TCR derives from an adult with an advanced solid tumor such as melanoma, head and neck, liver or kidney cancer. V is TRBV7-9 and J is TRBJ1-1, with a tentative D call TRBD1 (5 bases). DNA for the CDR3: TGTGCCAGCAGCTTATTCGGGGTGGGGGACACTGAAGCTTTCTTT. Translated, it gives CASSLFGVGDTEAFF.